This TCR beta chain emerged from a study of T-cell memory formation after mild COVID-19. Of note for this clonotype: Its antigen is unidentified.

The CDR3 runs to 14 residues. The V and J ends lost 3 bases and 1 base, in that order; junction bases with no gene match: 2. Whole-study findings and limits: Day 15 to 85 contracting clones showed balanced CD4/CD8; day 15 to 37 expanders favored CD4+.

TCRdb redid the calling of the 5' RACE reads with MiXCR, one entry per CDR3 protein. The sample lists 200,000 to 250,000 distinct CDR3 sequences, more than 8% occurring once. The TCR originated in a man between 18 and 35 years old who had mild COVID-19 (a few samples of this study predate the infection). Cell type and time point are not known. Sequencing input: PBMCs or a T cell subset sorted from them (not recorded which). The chain is built from TRBV12-3 or TRBV12-4 and TRBJ1-1, with TRBD1 matching over 7 bases. CDR3 region: CASSFRQGNTEAFF. The DNA for the CDR3 is TGTGCCAGCAGTTTTAGACAGGGGAACACTGAAGCTTTCTTT.